This T cell receptor (beta chain) derives from a study of monozygotic twins with inflammatory bowel disease. General observations from the study: Relative to healthy twins, IBD patients had fewer clonotypes in common with others, a gap that was especially apparent with disease activity. For IBD, no single strong associated signal or clonotype was supported.

The CDR3 has 17 amino acids. The germline CDR1 and CDR2 sequences are SGHVS and FQNEAQ. TCRdb reprocessed the 5' RACE reads; each CDR3 protein has one entry and no DNA is given. The sample totals approximately 150,000 distinct CDR3 sequences. A remark on this clonotype: Its antigen is unidentified.

The TCR was taken from a human donor with ulcerative colitis or Crohn's disease, or a healthy co-twin of an affected twin (not recorded which). V is TRBV7-8 and J is TRBJ2-5; TCRdb gives TRBD2 as the D gene, but with no DNA this cannot be confirmed. The sample taken for sequencing was blood. CDR3 sequence reads: CASSLALGGRVGETQYF.